This T cell receptor beta chain originates from a study of blood T cell repertoires in COVID-19. Study background: Collection of acute and convalescent COVID-19 samples took place in the United States, Italy and Spain.

This clone appeared a few times. The method was immunoSEQ multiplex PCR; TCRdb's version includes in-frame clones alone and lacks a portion of them. The table has roughly 100,000 clones, roughly four fifths seen once; the top ten hold 4.8%. The ends lost 6 bases at V and 5 bases at J; junction bases unmatched: 1. From germline, CDR1 is SGHVS and CDR2 FQNEAQ. CDR3 size: 14 residues. This sequence joins TRBV7-8 and TRBJ2-1, with 13 bases lining up with TRBD2. Sequencing was carried out using peripheral blood. The source is a man in his sixties with acute or convalescent COVID-19. The CDR3 DNA reads as TGTGCCAGCAGGGGACTAGCGGGGAACAATGAGCAGTTCTTC. It encodes CASRGLAGNNEQFF.